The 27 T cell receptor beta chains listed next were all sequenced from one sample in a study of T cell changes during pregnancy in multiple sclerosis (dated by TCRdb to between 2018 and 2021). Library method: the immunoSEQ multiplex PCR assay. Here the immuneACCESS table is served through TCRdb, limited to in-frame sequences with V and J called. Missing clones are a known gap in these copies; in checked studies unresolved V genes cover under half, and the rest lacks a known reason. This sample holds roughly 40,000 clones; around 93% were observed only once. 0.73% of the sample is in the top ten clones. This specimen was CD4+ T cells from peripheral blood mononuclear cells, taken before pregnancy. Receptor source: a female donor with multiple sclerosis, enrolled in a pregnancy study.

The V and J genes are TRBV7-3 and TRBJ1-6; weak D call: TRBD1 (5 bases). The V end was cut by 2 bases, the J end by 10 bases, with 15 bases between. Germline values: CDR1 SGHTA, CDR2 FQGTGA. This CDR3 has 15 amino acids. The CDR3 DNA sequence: TGTGCCAGCAGCTTAGAGGCAGGGTTTGGGTCACCCCTCCACTTT. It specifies CASSLEAGFGSPLHF.

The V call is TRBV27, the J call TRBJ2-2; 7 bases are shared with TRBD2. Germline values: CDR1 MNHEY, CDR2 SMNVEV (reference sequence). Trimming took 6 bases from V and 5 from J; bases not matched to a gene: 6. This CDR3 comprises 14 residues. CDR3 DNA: TGTGCCAGCAGCCCACTAGCGTGGACCGGGGAGCTGTTTTTT. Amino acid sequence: CASSPLAWTGELFF.

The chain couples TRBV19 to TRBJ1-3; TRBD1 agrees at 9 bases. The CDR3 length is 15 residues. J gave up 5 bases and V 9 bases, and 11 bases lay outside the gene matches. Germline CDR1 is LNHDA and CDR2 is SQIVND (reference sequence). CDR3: CASADRGRGRNTIYF. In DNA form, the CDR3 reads TGTGCCAGCGCGGACAGGGGCCGGGGACGAAACACCATATATTTT.

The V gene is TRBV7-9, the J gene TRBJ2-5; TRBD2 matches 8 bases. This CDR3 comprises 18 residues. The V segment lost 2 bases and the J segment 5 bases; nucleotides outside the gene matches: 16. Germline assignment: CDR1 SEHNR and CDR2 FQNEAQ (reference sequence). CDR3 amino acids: CASSLREGGLAGGETQYF. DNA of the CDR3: TGTGCCAGCAGCTTACGGGAAGGAGGACTAGCCGGCGGGGAGACCCAGTACTTC.

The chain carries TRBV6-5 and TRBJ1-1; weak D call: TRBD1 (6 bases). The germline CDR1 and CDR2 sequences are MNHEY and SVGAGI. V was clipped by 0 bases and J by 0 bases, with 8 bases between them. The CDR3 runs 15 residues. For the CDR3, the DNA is TGTGCCAGCAGTTACTCGGGGGCCCTGAACACTGAAGCTTTCTTT. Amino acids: CASSYSGALNTEAFF.

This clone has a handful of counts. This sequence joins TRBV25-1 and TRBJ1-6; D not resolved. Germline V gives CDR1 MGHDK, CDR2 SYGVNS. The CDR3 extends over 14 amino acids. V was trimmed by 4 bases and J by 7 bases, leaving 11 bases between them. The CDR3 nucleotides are TGTGCCAGCAGTGCTCATTACTTGAATTCACCCCTCCACTTT. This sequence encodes CASSAHYLNSPLHF.

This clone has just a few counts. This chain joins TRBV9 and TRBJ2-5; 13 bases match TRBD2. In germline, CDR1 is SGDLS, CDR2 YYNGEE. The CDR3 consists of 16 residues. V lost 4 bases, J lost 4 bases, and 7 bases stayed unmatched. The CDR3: CASSRAGLAGSETQYF. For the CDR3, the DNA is TGTGCCAGCAGCAGAGCGGGACTAGCGGGGTCAGAGACCCAGTACTTC.

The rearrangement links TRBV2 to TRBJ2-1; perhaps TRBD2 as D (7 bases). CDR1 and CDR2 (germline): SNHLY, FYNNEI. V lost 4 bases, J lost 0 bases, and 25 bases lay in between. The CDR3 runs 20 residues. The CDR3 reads CASSGGRGRGANPSYNEQFF. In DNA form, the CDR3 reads TGTGCCAGCAGTGGGGGACGTGGGAGGGGGGCCAACCCCTCCTACAATGAGCAGTTCTTC.

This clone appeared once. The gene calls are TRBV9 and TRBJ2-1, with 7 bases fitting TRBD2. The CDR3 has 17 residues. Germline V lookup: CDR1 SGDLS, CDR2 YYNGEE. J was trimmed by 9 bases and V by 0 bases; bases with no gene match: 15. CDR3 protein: CASSVAGGGPGGSEQFF. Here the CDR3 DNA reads TGTGCCAGCAGCGTAGCTGGGGGAGGGCCCGGGGGGAGTGAGCAGTTCTTC.

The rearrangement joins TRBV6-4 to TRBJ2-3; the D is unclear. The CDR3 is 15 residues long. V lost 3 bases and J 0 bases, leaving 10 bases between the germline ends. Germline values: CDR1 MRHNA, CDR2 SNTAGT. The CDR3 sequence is CASSEHILSTDTQYF. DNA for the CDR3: TGTGCCAGCAGTGAACACATCCTGAGCACAGATACGCAGTATTTT.

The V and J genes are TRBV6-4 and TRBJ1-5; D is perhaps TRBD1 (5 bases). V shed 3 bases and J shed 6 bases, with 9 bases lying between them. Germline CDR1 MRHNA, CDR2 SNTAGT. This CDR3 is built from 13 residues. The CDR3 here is CASSEDRGQPQHF. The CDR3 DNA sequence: TGTGCCAGCAGTGAAGATAGGGGTCAGCCCCAGCATTTT.

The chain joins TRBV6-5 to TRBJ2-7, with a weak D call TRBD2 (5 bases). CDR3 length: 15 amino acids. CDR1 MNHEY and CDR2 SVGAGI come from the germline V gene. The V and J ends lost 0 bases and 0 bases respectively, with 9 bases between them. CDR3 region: CASSYSTGSSYEQYF. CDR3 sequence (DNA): TGTGCCAGCAGTTACTCGACGGGGAGCTCCTACGAGCAGTACTTC.

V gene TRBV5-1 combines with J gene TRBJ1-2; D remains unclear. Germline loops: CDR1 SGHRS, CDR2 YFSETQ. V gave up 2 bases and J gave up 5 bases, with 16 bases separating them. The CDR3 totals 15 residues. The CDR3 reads CASSFTAQPSYGYTF. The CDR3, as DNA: TGCGCCAGCAGCTTTACTGCACAGCCCTCTTATGGCTACACCTTC.

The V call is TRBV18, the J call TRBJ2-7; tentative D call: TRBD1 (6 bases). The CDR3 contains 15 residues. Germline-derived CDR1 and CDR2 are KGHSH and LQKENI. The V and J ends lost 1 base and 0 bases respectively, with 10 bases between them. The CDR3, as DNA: TGTGCCAGCTCACCACGAAGGACAGACTCCTACGAGCAGTACTTC. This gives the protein CASSPRRTDSYEQYF.

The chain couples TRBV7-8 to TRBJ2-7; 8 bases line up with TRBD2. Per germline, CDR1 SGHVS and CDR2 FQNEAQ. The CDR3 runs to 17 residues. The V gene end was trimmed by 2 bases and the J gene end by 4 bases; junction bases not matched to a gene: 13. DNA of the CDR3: TGTGCCAGCAGCTTAAATAGCGGGACATTGAATAGGTACGAGCAGTACTTC. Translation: CASSLNSGTLNRYEQYF.

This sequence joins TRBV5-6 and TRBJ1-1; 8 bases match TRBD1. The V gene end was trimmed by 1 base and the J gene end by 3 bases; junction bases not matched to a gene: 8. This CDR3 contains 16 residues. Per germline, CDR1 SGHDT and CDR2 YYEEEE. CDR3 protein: CASSLSQGARDTEAFF. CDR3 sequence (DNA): TGTGCCAGCAGCTTGTCCCAGGGGGCTCGGGACACTGAAGCTTTCTTT.

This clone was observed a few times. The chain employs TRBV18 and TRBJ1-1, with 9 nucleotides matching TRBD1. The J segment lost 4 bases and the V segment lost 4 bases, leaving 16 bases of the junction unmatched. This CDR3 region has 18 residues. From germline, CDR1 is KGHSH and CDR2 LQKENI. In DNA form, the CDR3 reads TGTGCCAGCTCACGTCTCCCCTCGGGACAGGGTGGTGTCACTGAAGCTTTCTTT. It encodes CASSRLPSGQGGVTEAFF.

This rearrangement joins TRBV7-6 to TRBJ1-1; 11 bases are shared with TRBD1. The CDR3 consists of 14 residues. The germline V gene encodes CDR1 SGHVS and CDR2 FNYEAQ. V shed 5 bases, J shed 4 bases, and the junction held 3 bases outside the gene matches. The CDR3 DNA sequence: TGTGCCAGCAGCCACGGACAGGGGGCCACTGAAGCTTTCTTT. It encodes CASSHGQGATEAFF. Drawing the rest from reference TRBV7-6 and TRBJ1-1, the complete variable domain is GAGVSQSPRYKVTKRGQDVALRCDPISGHVSLYWYRQALGQGPEFLTYFNYEAQQDKSGLPNDRFSAERPEGSISTLTIQRTEQRDSAMYRCASSHGQGATEAFFGQGTRLTVV.

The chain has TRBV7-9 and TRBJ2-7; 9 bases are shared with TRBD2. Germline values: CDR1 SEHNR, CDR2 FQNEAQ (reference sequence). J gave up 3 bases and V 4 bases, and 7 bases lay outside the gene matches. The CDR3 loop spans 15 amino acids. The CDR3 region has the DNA TGTGCCAGCAGCTCCCTAGCGGGGACCTTCTACGAGCAGTACTTC. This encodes CASSSLAGTFYEQYF.

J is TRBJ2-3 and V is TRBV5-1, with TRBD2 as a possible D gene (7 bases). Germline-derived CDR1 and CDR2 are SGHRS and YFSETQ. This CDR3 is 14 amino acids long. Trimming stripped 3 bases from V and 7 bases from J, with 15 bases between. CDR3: CASSSSGGRNTQYF. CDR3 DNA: TGCGCCAGCAGCTCGTCGGGGGGCAGGAATACGCAGTATTTT.

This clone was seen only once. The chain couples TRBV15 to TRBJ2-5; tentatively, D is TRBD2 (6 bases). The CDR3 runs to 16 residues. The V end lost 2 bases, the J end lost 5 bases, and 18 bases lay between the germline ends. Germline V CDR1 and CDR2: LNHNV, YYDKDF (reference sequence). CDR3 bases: TGTGCCACCAGCAGACAAACGGGTGCGGGGTGGGAGACCCAGTACTTC. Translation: CATSRQTGAGWETQYF. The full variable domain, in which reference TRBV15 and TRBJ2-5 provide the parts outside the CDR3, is DAMVIQNPRYQVTQFGKPVTLSCSQTLNHNVMYWYQQKSSQAPKLLFHYYDKDFNNEADTPDNFQSRRPNTSFCFLDIRSPGLGDTAMYLCATSRQTGAGWETQYFGPGTRLLVL.

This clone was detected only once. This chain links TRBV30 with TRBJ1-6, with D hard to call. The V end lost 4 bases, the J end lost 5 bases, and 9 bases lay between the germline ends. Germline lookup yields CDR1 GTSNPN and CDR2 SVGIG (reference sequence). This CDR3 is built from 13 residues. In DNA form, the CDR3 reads TGTGCCTGGAAGAGAGAAAATAATTCACCCCTCCACTTT. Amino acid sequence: CAWKRENNSPLHF.

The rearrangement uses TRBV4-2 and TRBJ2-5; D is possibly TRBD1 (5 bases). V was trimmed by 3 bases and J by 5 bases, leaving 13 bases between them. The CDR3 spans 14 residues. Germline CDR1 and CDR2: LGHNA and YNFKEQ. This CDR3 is CASSQGPPGETQYF. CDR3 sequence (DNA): TGTGCCAGCAGCCAGGGCCCCCCAGGGGAGACCCAGTACTTC.

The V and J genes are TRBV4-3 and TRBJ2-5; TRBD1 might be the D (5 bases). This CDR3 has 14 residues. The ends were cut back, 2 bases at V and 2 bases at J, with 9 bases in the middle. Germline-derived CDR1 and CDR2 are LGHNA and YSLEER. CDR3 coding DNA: TGCGCCAGCAGCCAACAGGGTTCACAAGAGACCCAGTACTTC. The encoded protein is CASSQQGSQETQYF.

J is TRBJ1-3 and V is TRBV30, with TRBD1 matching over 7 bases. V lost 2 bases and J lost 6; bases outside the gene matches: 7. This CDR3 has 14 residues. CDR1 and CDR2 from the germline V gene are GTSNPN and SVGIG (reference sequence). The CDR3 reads CAWSTQGLTNTIYF. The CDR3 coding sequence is TGTGCCTGGAGTACACAGGGGTTGACAAACACCATATATTTT.

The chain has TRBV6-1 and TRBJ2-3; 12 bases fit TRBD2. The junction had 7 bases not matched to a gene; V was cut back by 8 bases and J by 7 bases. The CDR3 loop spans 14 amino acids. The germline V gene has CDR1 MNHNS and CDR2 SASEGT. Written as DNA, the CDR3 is TGTGCCAGCCTACTAGCGGGGGGTGGGCATACGCAGTATTTT. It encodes CASLLAGGGHTQYF.

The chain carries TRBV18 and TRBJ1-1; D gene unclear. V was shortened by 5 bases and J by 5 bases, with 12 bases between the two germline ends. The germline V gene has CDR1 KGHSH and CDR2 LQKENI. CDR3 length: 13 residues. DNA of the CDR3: TGTGCCAGCTCAGCGAACAGAGAGACTGAAGCTTTCTTT. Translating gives CASSANRETEAFF.